Sequencing of this T cell receptor beta chain was carried out in a study of siplizumab effects on memory and regulatory T cells. Study-wide results and limits: Naive T cells appeared more varied than memory cells and looked like key alloresponse contributors. Among mappable alloreactive CD4+ clones, the Treg-derived fraction averaged approximately 73% with siplizumab versus 25% to 30% in controls. Left unconfirmed was the suppressive function of proliferating Tregs from siplizumab cultures. Most alloreactive clones went unmapped to unstimulated subsets; only a minor fraction mapped.

In regard to this clone: Its antigen is unidentified.

CDR3 length: 16 amino acids. V shed 4 bases and J 4 bases; nucleotides not matched to a gene: 12. The germline V gene has CDR1 MGHRA and CDR2 YSYEKL. The repertoire was sequenced with immunoSEQ multiplex PCR; TCRdb's copy has only in-frame clones and lacks some. Among roughly 56,000 clones, 85% to 95% were seen once, and the ten largest hold roughly two fifths. The chain uses TRBV4-1 and TRBJ1-2, with 7 bases fitting TRBD1. The sample was CD8+ T cells sorted from blood. The sequence came from a human donor in good health. CDR3 in DNA: TGCGCCAGCAGCCTTACTGGGACAGACAGTTCCTATGGCTACACCTTC. Translating gives CASSLTGTDSSYGYTF.